Below, one T cell receptor (beta chain) is given with its context. One end of the junction is discordant with germline, which a read error may explain. The protocol was immunoSEQ multiplex PCR, while the TCRdb copy is restricted to in-frame clones and leaves out a portion. The data hold approximately 64,000 clones, with around 89% observed a single time. This record comes from a study of cytomegalovirus exposure and HLA in healthy donors. What was sequenced was PBMCs. The sequence derives from a woman under 30 in good health and CMV-seronegative.

CDR3 sequence reads: CASSLDGTGIYSEQFF. DNA for the CDR3: TGCGCCAGCAGCTTGGATGGGACAGGGATTTACAGTGAGCAGTTCTTC. V usage is TRBV5-1 and J usage is TRBJ2-1, with TRBD1 matching 9 bases. Germline lookup yields CDR1 SGHRS and CDR2 YFSETQ. The CDR3 covers 16 residues.